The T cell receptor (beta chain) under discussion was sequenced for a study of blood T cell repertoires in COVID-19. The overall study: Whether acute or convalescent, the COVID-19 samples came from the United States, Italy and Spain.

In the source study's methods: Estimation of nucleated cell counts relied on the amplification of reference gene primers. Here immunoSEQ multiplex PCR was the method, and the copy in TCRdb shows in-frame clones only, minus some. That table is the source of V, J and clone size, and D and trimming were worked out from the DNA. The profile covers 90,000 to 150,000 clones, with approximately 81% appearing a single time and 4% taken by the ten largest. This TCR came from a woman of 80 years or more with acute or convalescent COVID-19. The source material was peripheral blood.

CDR3 loop: CATSRDRGLNNEQFF. The CDR3 DNA is TGTGCCACCAGCAGAGATCGGGGACTCAACAATGAGCAGTTCTTC. V usage is TRBV15 and J usage is TRBJ2-1; the D gene is possibly TRBD2 (6 bases). Per the germline V gene, CDR1 is LNHNV and CDR2 is YYDKDF (reference sequence). The CDR3 loop spans 15 amino acids. V was cut by 0 bases and J by 5 bases, with 11 bases left in between. Drawing the rest from reference TRBV15 and TRBJ2-1, the complete variable domain is DAMVIQNPRYQVTQFGKPVTLSCSQTLNHNVMYWYQQKSSQAPKLLFHYYDKDFNNEADTPDNFQSRRPNTSFCFLDIRSPGLGDTAMYLCATSRDRGLNNEQFFGPGTRLTVL.